Detailed here is one T cell receptor (beta chain). Germline lookup yields CDR1 SGHTA and CDR2 FQGNSA. The CDR3 length is 15 residues. The ends were cut back, 5 bases at V and 0 bases at J, with 8 bases in the middle. These data come from a study of T cell changes during pregnancy in multiple sclerosis. This table comes from immunoSEQ multiplex PCR, and its TCRdb copy is limited to in-frame clones, with some not included. This table has approximately 51,000 clones, 90% to 95% appearing once. The TCR sequence derives from a female donor with multiple sclerosis, enrolled in a pregnancy study. Specimen: CD4+ T cells from peripheral blood mononuclear cells, collected in the second trimester of pregnancy. This chain uses TRBV7-2 with TRBJ2-6; D not certain. The CDR3 loop reads CASSLIDSGANVLTF. In DNA, the CDR3 is TGTGCCAGCAGCCTGATAGACTCTGGGGCCAACGTCCTGACTTTC.